Listed below are T cell receptor beta chains from one sample, sequenced in a study of blood T cell repertoires in COVID-19. TCRdb keeps only in-frame clones here, not all; method: immunoSEQ multiplex PCR. The sample carries around 440,000 clones, around 89% recorded once. The sequenced sample consisted of peripheral blood. The source of these receptors is a woman aged 45-65 years with COVID-19, enrolled during active disease. CDR3s include the opening cysteine and the closing phenylalanine or tryptophan. Fields, in order: J gene, D gene, V gene, clone size, CDR3 protein, CDR3 DNA. D genes are given only for firm matches. Clone size is not always given. Where it is, it says once, few, many or a class for expanded clones.

j_call: TRBJ1-1
d_call: .
v_call: TRBV19
clone_size: .
cdr3_aa: CASSQGLWDTEAFF
cdr3_nt: TGTGCCAGTTCCCAGGGGCTGTGGGACACTGAAGCTTTCTTT

j_call: TRBJ1-1
d_call: .
v_call: TRBV3-1/TRBV3-2
clone_size: .
cdr3_aa: CASSTLVGQEAFF
cdr3_nt: TGTGCCAGCAGCACCCTCGTTGGTCAGGAAGCTTTCTTT

j_call: TRBJ1-3
d_call: .
v_call: TRBV7-9
clone_size: .
cdr3_aa: CASSLMSSGNTIYF
cdr3_nt: TGTGCCAGCAGCCTAATGAGCTCTGGAAACACCATATATTTT

j_call: TRBJ1-2
d_call: .
v_call: TRBV12-3/TRBV12-4
clone_size: once
cdr3_aa: CASSFVSYGYTF
cdr3_nt: TGTGCCAGCAGTTTCGTCTCCTATGGCTACACCTTC

j_call: TRBJ1-4
d_call: .
v_call: TRBV7-2
clone_size: .
cdr3_aa: CASSPARATGGEKLFF
cdr3_nt: TGTGCCAGCAGCCCTGCGCGGGCCACCGGTGGTGAAAAACTGTTTTTT

j_call: TRBJ2-1
d_call: .
v_call: TRBV4-1
clone_size: .
cdr3_aa: CASSQGGSDDEQFF
cdr3_nt: TGCGCCAGCAGCCAAGGCGGTAGCGACGATGAGCAGTTCTTC

j_call: TRBJ2-3
d_call: .
v_call: TRBV2
clone_size: .
cdr3_aa: CASLGRQDTQYF
cdr3_nt: TGTGCCAGCTTGGGTAGACAGGATACGCAGTATTTT

j_call: TRBJ2-3
d_call: TRBD2
v_call: TRBV24-1
clone_size: once
cdr3_aa: CATSDLRGGGKDTQYF
cdr3_nt: TGTGCCACCAGTGATTTGCGTGGGGGGGGGAAAGATACGCAGTATTTT

j_call: TRBJ2-7
d_call: TRBD2
v_call: TRBV5-1
clone_size: .
cdr3_aa: CASSWTSGGSYEQYF
cdr3_nt: TGCGCCAGCAGCTGGACTAGCGGGGGATCCTACGAGCAGTACTTC

j_call: TRBJ1-2
d_call: .
v_call: TRBV12-3/TRBV12-4
clone_size: .
cdr3_aa: CASSTREPYGYTF
cdr3_nt: TGTGCCAGCAGTACCAGGGAACCATATGGCTACACCTTC

j_call: TRBJ1-1
d_call: .
v_call: TRBV28
clone_size: .
cdr3_aa: CASRRDTEAFF
cdr3_nt: TGTGCCAGCCGCCGAGACACTGAAGCTTTCTTT

j_call: TRBJ2-2
d_call: .
v_call: TRBV28
clone_size: .
cdr3_aa: CASSLYAASNTGELFF
cdr3_nt: TGTGCCAGCAGTTTATACGCGGCTTCGAACACCGGGGAGCTGTTTTTT

j_call: TRBJ1-4
d_call: .
v_call: TRBV4-1
clone_size: .
cdr3_aa: CASSQPTAGGEKLFF
cdr3_nt: TGCGCCAGCAGCCAACCGACGGCGGGGGGCGAAAAACTGTTTTTT

j_call: TRBJ1-3
d_call: .
v_call: TRBV2
clone_size: .
cdr3_aa: CASSAGKVSGNTIYF
cdr3_nt: TGTGCCAGCAGTGCGGGAAAGGTCTCGGGAAACACCATATATTTT

j_call: TRBJ1-1
d_call: .
v_call: TRBV7-2
clone_size: .
cdr3_aa: CASSLIAGPGLWTEAFF
cdr3_nt: TGTGCCAGCAGCTTAATCGCGGGGCCAGGGTTGTGGACTGAAGCTTTCTTT

j_call: TRBJ1-1
d_call: TRBD1
v_call: TRBV6-5
clone_size: .
cdr3_aa: CASRGGQGNTEAFF
cdr3_nt: TGTGCCAGCAGAGGAGGACAGGGCAACACTGAAGCTTTCTTT

j_call: TRBJ2-3
d_call: TRBD2
v_call: TRBV5-4
clone_size: .
cdr3_aa: CASSLTSGGTDTQYF
cdr3_nt: TGTGCCAGCAGCCTGACTAGCGGGGGGACAGATACGCAGTATTTT

j_call: TRBJ1-2
d_call: .
v_call: TRBV12-1
clone_size: .
cdr3_aa: CASSSPGSYGYTF
cdr3_nt: TGTGCCAGCAGCTCTCCAGGATCCTATGGCTACACCTTC

j_call: TRBJ1-1
d_call: TRBD1
v_call: TRBV13
clone_size: .
cdr3_aa: CASSLHRQGANSFF
cdr3_nt: TGTGCCAGCAGCTTACACCGACAGGGGGCGAACTCTTTCTTT

j_call: TRBJ1-1
d_call: .
v_call: TRBV6-5
clone_size: .
cdr3_aa: CASSYSWAAEAFF
cdr3_nt: TGTGCCAGCAGTTACTCCTGGGCAGCCGAAGCTTTCTTT

j_call: TRBJ2-1
d_call: TRBD2
v_call: TRBV29-1
clone_size: .
cdr3_aa: CSVRETDPNEQFF
cdr3_nt: TGCAGCGTGCGGGAGACAGATCCCAATGAGCAGTTCTTC

j_call: TRBJ1-1
d_call: .
v_call: TRBV18
clone_size: .
cdr3_aa: CASSPRSEVTNTEAFF
cdr3_nt: TGTGCCAGCTCACCTCGCTCGGAGGTGACCAACACTGAAGCTTTCTTT

j_call: TRBJ2-1
d_call: TRBD1
v_call: TRBV4-2
clone_size: .
cdr3_aa: CASSPTGEVRFF
cdr3_nt: TGTGCCAGCAGCCCGACAGGGGAGGTTAGGTTCTTC

j_call: TRBJ1-2
d_call: .
v_call: TRBV29-1
clone_size: .
cdr3_aa: CSVGEASYGYTF
cdr3_nt: TGCAGCGTTGGGGAGGCGAGCTATGGCTACACCTTC

j_call: TRBJ1-5
d_call: .
v_call: TRBV25-1
clone_size: .
cdr3_aa: CASSNGVNQPQHF
cdr3_nt: TGTGCCAGCAGTAACGGAGTTAATCAGCCCCAGCATTTT

j_call: TRBJ2-1
d_call: .
v_call: TRBV7-9
clone_size: .
cdr3_aa: CASSARGTTYEQFF
cdr3_nt: TGTGCCAGCAGTGCTCGGGGTACTACCTATGAGCAGTTCTTC

j_call: TRBJ1-1
d_call: .
v_call: TRBV2
clone_size: .
cdr3_aa: CASIRGSANTEAFF
cdr3_nt: TGTGCCAGCATAAGGGGGTCAGCGAACACTGAAGCTTTCTTT

j_call: TRBJ1-3
d_call: .
v_call: TRBV7-9
clone_size: .
cdr3_aa: CASSFGEVVNTIYF
cdr3_nt: TGTGCCAGCAGCTTCGGGGAGGTCGTGAACACCATATATTTT

j_call: TRBJ1-6
d_call: .
v_call: TRBV6-6
clone_size: .
cdr3_aa: CASSYSRSETLHF
cdr3_nt: TGTGCCAGCAGTTACTCGAGGTCAGAGACCCTCCACTTT

j_call: TRBJ1-1
d_call: .
v_call: TRBV2
clone_size: once
cdr3_aa: CASSENSLNTEAFF
cdr3_nt: TGTGCCAGCAGTGAGAACAGCTTGAACACTGAAGCTTTCTTT

j_call: TRBJ2-5
d_call: TRBD1
v_call: TRBV6-5
clone_size: .
cdr3_aa: CASRGQGRETQYF
cdr3_nt: TGTGCCAGCAGAGGACAGGGACGGGAGACCCAGTACTTC

j_call: TRBJ1-3
d_call: .
v_call: TRBV9
clone_size: .
cdr3_aa: CASSPWAYSGNTIYF
cdr3_nt: TGTGCCAGCAGCCCCTGGGCTTATTCTGGAAACACCATATATTTT

j_call: TRBJ2-3
d_call: .
v_call: TRBV5-1
clone_size: .
cdr3_aa: CASSSTGYRTDTQYF
cdr3_nt: TGCGCCAGCAGCTCCACAGGGTATCGCACAGATACGCAGTATTTT

j_call: TRBJ2-7
d_call: TRBD1
v_call: TRBV5-1
clone_size: .
cdr3_aa: CASSSRTGRDNEQYF
cdr3_nt: TGCGCCAGCAGCTCCAGGACAGGGAGAGACAACGAGCAGTACTTC

j_call: TRBJ1-5
d_call: .
v_call: TRBV30
clone_size: few
cdr3_aa: CAWSVRSDQPQHF
cdr3_nt: TGTGCCTGGAGTGTACGGAGTGATCAGCCCCAGCATTTT

j_call: TRBJ2-3
d_call: TRBD1
v_call: TRBV19
clone_size: .
cdr3_aa: CASSRRTGQGDTQYF
cdr3_nt: TGTGCCAGTAGTAGACGGACAGGGCAAGGAGATACGCAGTATTTT

j_call: TRBJ1-2
d_call: .
v_call: TRBV11-2
clone_size: .
cdr3_aa: CASSPRIFRDIYGYTF
cdr3_nt: TGTGCCAGCAGCCCGCGAATTTTCCGGGACATTTATGGCTACACCTTC

j_call: TRBJ1-2
d_call: TRBD1
v_call: TRBV3-1/TRBV3-2
clone_size: .
cdr3_aa: CASTMTGAERYGYTF
cdr3_nt: TGTGCCAGCACCATGACAGGGGCAGAACGTTATGGCTACACCTTC

j_call: TRBJ2-1
d_call: TRBD2
v_call: TRBV7-2
clone_size: .
cdr3_aa: CASSLEGTSGGYEQFF
cdr3_nt: TGTGCCAGCAGCTTGGAGGGTACTAGCGGGGGCTATGAGCAGTTCTTC

j_call: TRBJ1-1
d_call: .
v_call: TRBV19
clone_size: .
cdr3_aa: CASSMISSVPAFF
cdr3_nt: TGTGCCAGTAGTATGATCAGCAGCGTGCCAGCTTTCTTT

j_call: TRBJ1-1
d_call: .
v_call: TRBV19
clone_size: .
cdr3_aa: CASSSPGQNTEAFF
cdr3_nt: TGTGCCAGTAGCAGCCCGGGACAGAACACTGAAGCTTTCTTT

j_call: TRBJ1-6
d_call: .
v_call: TRBV20-1
clone_size: .
cdr3_aa: CSASGQINSPLHF
cdr3_nt: TGCAGTGCTAGTGGCCAGATCAATTCACCCCTCCACTTT

j_call: TRBJ1-4
d_call: TRBD1
v_call: TRBV5-1
clone_size: .
cdr3_aa: CASSLRGQGGEKLFF
cdr3_nt: TGCGCCAGCAGCTTGCGGGGACAGGGGGGCGAAAAACTGTTTTTT